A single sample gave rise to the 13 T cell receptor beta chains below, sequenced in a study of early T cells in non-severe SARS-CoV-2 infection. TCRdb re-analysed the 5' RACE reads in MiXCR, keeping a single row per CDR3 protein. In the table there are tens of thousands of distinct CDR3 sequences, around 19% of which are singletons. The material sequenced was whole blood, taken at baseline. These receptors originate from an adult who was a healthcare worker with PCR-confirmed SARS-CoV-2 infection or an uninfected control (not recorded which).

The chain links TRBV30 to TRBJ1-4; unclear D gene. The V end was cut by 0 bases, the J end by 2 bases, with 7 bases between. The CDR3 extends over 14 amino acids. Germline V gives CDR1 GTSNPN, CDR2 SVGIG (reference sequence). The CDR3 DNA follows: TGTGCCTGGAGTGTACCCGTGACTAATGAAAAACTGTTTTTT. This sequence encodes CAWSVPVTNEKLFF. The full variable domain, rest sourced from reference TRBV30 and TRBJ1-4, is SQTIHQWPATLVQPVGSPLSLECTVEGTSNPNLYWYRQAAGRGLQLLFYSVGIGQISSEVPQNLSASRPQDRQFILSSKKLLLSDSGFYLCAWSVPVTNEKLFFGSGTQLSVL.

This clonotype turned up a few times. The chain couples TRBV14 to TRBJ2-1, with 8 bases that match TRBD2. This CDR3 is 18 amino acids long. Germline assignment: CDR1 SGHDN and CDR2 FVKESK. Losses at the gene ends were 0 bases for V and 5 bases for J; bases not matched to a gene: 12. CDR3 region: CASSQDRTSPLGHNEQFF. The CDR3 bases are TGTGCCAGCAGCCAAGATCGGACTAGCCCCCTAGGTCACAATGAGCAGTTCTTC.

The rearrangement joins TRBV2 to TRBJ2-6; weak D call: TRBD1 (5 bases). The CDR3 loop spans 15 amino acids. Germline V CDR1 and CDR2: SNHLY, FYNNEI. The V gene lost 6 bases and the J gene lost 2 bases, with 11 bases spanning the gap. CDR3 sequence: CASRRGQAGANVLTF. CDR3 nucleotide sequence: TGTGCCAGCAGGAGAGGACAAGCTGGGGCCAACGTCCTGACTTTC.

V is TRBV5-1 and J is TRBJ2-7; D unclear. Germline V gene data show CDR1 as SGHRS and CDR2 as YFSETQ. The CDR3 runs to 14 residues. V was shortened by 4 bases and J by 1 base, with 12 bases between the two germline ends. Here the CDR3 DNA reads TGCGCCAGCAGCCCCGGAAGCCTTTCCTACGAGCAGTACTTC. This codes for CASSPGSLSYEQYF.

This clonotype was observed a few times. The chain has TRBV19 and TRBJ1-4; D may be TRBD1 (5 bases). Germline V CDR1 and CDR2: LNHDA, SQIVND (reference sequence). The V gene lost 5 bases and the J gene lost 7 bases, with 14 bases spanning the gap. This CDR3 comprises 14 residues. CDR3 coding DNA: TGTGCCAGTAGTCCCCGGCCGGGGACTGAAAAACTGTTTTTT. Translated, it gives CASSPRPGTEKLFF.

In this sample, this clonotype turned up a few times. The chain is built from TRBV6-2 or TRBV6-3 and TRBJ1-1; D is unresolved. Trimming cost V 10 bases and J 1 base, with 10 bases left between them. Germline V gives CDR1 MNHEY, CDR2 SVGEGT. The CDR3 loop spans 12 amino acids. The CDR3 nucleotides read TGTGCCATTTCGTGGGGGAACACTGAAGCTTTCTTT. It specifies CAISWGNTEAFF.

The CDR3 here is CASSESLTEAFF. The CDR3 nucleotides read TGTGCCAGCAGTGAATCCTTGACTGAAGCTTTCTTT. The chain recombines TRBV25-1 with TRBJ1-1; no reliable D call. Germline V gene data show CDR1 as MGHDK and CDR2 as SYGVNS. The CDR3 sequence is 12 residues long. V lost 1 base and J lost 5, with 5 bases in between.

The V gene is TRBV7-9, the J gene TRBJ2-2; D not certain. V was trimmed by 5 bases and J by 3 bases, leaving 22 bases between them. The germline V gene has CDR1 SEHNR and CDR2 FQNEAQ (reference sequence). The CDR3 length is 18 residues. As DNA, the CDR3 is TGTGCCAGCAGCCCGCCGAGGCCAGTGTCAGGATACACCGGGGAGCTGTTTTTT. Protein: CASSPPRPVSGYTGELFF. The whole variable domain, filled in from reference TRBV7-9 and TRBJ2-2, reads DTGVSQNPRHKITKRGQNVTFRCDPISEHNRLYWYRQTLGQGPEFLTYFQNEAQLEKSRLLSDRFSAERPKGSFSTLEIQRTEQGDSAMYLCASSPPRPVSGYTGELFFGEGSRLTVL.

CDR3 coding DNA: TGTGCCAGCAGCTTCGTGGAGGGATACTCTGGAAACACCATATATTTT. Its translation is CASSFVEGYSGNTIYF. The chain recombines TRBV7-8 with TRBJ1-3; D is unclear. V lost 3 bases and J 0 bases, leaving 12 bases between the germline ends. CDR3 size: 16 residues. Looked up from germline, CDR1 is SGHVS and CDR2 is FQNEAQ.

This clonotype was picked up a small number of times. The chain's CDR3 is CASSLLYNEQFF. The CDR3 coding sequence is TGTGCCAGCAGCCTACTATACAATGAGCAGTTCTTC. The chain combines TRBV7-6 with TRBJ2-1; D remains ambiguous. CDR3 length: 12 amino acids. Looked up from germline, CDR1 is SGHVS and CDR2 is FNYEAQ. The V gene lost 5 bases and the J gene lost 4 bases, with 6 bases spanning the gap.

The CDR3 spells CASSSPQGETQYF. The CDR3 DNA reads as TGCGCCAGCAGTTCTCCCCAAGGAGAGACCCAGTACTTC. This rearrangement joins TRBV5-1 to TRBJ2-5; D is unclear. From germline, CDR1 is SGHRS and CDR2 YFSETQ. V was trimmed by 5 bases and J by 4 bases, leaving 12 bases between them. The CDR3 extends over 13 amino acids.

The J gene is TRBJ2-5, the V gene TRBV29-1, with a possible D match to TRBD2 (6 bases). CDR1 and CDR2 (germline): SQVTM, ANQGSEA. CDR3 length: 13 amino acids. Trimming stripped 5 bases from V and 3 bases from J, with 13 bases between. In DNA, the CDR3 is TGCAGCGTTCGTAGCGGTTACAAAGAGACCCAGTACTTC. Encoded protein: CSVRSGYKETQYF. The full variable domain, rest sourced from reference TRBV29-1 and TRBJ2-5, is SAVISQKPSRDICQRGTSLTIQCQVDSQVTMMFWYRQQPGQSLTLIATANQGSEATYESGFVIDKFPISRPNLTFSTLTVSNMSPEDSSIYLCSVRSGYKETQYFGPGTRLLVL.

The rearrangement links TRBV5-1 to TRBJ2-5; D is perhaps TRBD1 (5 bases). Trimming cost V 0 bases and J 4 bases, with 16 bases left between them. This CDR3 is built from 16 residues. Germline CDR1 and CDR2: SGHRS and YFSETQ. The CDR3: CASSLVQGIIAETQYF. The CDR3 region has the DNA TGCGCCAGCAGCTTGGTGCAGGGAATTATCGCAGAGACCCAGTACTTC. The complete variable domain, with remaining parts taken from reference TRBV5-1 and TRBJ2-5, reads KAGVTQTPRYLIKTRGQQVTLSCSPISGHRSVSWYQQTPGQGLQFLFEYFSETQRNKGNFPGRFSGRQFSNSRSEMNVSTLELGDSALYLCASSLVQGIIAETQYFGPGTRLLVL.